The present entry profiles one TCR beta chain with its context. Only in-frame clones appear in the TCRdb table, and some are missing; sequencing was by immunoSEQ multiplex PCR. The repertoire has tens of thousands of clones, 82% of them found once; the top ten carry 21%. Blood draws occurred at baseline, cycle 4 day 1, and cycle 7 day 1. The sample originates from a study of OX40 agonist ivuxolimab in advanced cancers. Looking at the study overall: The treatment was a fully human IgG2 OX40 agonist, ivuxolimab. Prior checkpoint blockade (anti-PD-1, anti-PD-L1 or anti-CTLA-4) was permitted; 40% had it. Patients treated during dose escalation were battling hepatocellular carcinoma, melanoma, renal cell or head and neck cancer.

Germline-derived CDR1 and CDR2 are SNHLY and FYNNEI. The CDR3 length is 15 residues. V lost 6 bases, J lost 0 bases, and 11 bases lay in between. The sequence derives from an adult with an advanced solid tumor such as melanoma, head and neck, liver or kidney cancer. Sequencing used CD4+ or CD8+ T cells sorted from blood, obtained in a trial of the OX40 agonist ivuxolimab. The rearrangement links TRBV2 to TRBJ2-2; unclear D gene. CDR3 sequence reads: CASSRTFANTGELFF. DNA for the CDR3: TGTGCCAGCAGCCGGACGTTCGCGAACACCGGGGAGCTGTTTTTT.